The 5 T cell receptor beta chains below come from one sample, sequenced in a study of cytomegalovirus exposure and HLA in healthy donors. With 60 Vbeta and 13 Jbeta primers, the PCR was carried out. Generated by immunoSEQ multiplex PCR, the TCRdb table keeps only in-frame clones and is missing some. The repertoire holds 160,000 or so clones, with around 79% as singletons. What was sequenced was PBMCs. These TCRs come from a woman aged 40 to 50 in good health and CMV-seronegative.

The V and J genes are TRBV5-4 and TRBJ1-2, with D unclear. This CDR3 contains 15 residues. V was pared by 0 bases and J by 3 bases, with 12 bases between. Per germline, CDR1 SGHNT and CDR2 YYREEE (reference sequence). The CDR3 is CASSLAGLSHYGYTF. The CDR3 nucleotides are TGTGCCAGCAGCTTGGCCGGACTCAGTCACTATGGCTACACCTTC.

This clone came up a few times. V is TRBV19 and J is TRBJ1-5; 8 nucleotides align to TRBD1. V gave up 7 bases and J gave up 1 base; unmatched junction bases: 9. Germline V gene data show CDR1 as LNHDA and CDR2 as SQIVND (reference sequence). The CDR3 loop spans 16 amino acids. The CDR3 sequence: CASIGGNRGSNQPQHF. CDR3 nucleotide sequence: TGTGCCAGTATAGGGGGGAACAGGGGGAGCAATCAGCCCCAGCATTTT.

The V call is TRBV28, the J call TRBJ1-2, with D maybe TRBD1 (6 bases). CDR3 length: 13 amino acids. Germline V CDR1 and CDR2: MDHEN, SYDVKM. V was trimmed by 7 bases and J by 4 bases, leaving 13 bases between them. The CDR3 region is CASNEGGGYGYTF. The CDR3, as DNA: TGTGCCAGCAATGAGGGAGGGGGCTATGGCTACACCTTC.

This clone was seen a single time. The chain couples TRBV2 to TRBJ1-6; D might be TRBD1 (5 bases). Trimming cost V 7 bases and J 10 bases, with 20 bases left between them. Germline CDR1 and CDR2: SNHLY and FYNNEI. The CDR3 runs to 15 residues. The CDR3 here is CASKLREVLSSPLHF. In DNA, the CDR3 is TGTGCCAGCAAACTCAGGGAGGTATTGAGCTCACCCCTCCACTTT.

This clone was seen once. J is TRBJ1-1 and V is TRBV6-1; unclear D gene. The CDR3 consists of 10 residues. Trimming pared 5 bases from V and 8 bases from J, leaving 6 bases between. The germline V gene has CDR1 MNHNS and CDR2 SASEGT. The CDR3: CASSREEAFF. CDR3 nucleotides: TGTGCCAGCAGTCGGGAGGAAGCTTTCTTT.